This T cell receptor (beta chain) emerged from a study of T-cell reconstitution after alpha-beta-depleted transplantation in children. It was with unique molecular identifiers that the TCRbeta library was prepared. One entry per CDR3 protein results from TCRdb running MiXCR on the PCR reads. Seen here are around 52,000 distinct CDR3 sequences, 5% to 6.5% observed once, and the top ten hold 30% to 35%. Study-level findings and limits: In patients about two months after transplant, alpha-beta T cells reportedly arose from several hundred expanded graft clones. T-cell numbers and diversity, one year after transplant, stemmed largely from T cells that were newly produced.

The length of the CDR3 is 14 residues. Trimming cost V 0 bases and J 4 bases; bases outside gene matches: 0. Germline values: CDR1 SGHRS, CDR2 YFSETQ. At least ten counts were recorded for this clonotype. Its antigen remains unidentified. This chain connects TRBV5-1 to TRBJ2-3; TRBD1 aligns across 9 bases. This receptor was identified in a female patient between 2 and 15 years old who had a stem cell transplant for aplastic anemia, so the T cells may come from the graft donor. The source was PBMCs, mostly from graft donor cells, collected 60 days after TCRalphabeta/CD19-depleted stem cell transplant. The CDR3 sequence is CASSLGQGADTQYF. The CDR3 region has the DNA TGCGCCAGCAGCTTGGGACAGGGGGCAGATACGCAGTATTTT. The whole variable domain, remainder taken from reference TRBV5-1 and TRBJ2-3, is KAGVTQTPRYLIKTRGQQVTLSCSPISGHRSVSWYQQTPGQGLQFLFEYFSETQRNKGNFPGRFSGRQFSNSRSEMNVSTLELGDSALYLCASSLGQGADTQYFGPGTRLTVL.